Each of the 14 T cell receptor beta chains below was sequenced from the same sample in a study of cytomegalovirus exposure and HLA in healthy donors. With 60 Vbeta and 13 Jbeta primers, the PCR was carried out. Sequencing was performed with immunoSEQ multiplex PCR; in TCRdb, only in-frame clones are kept and a portion is missing. Of about 220,000 clones listed, more than 60% are singletons. Sample: PBMCs. The origin of the receptors is a woman in her twenties or thirties in good health and CMV-seronegative.

A remark on this clone: The junction departs from the called germline gene at one end, perhaps through a read error. The CDR3 loop reads CSSSPGDYGYTF. In nucleotides, the CDR3 is TGTTCCAGCAGCCCAGGGGATTATGGCTACACCTTC. The chain recombines TRBV7-9 with TRBJ1-2; possible D gene TRBD1, 6 bases. Germline loops: CDR1 SEHNR, CDR2 FQNEAQ (reference sequence). CDR3 length equals 12 residues.

The chain has TRBV15 and TRBJ1-3; D may be TRBD1 (6 bases). The CDR3 runs to 17 residues. Germline V gives CDR1 LNHNV, CDR2 YYDKDF (reference sequence). V was pared by 2 bases and J by 5 bases, with 19 bases between. The CDR3 here is CATSRPLDRINRNTIYF. The CDR3 region has the DNA TGTGCCACCAGCAGACCCCTTGACAGGATCAATCGAAACACCATATATTTT.

The chain links TRBV6-6 to TRBJ2-7; TRBD1 agrees at 9 bases. After removal of 5 bases from V and 5 bases from J, the junction contained 10 bases not matched to a gene. The CDR3 runs 15 residues. Germline V gene sequence: CDR1 MNHNY, CDR2 SVGAGI (reference sequence). The chain's CDR3 is CASSPTPGQGHEQYF. Here the CDR3 DNA reads TGTGCCAGCAGTCCGACTCCGGGACAGGGCCACGAGCAGTACTTC.

The chain recombines TRBV11-3 with TRBJ2-7, with TRBD2 identical over 14 bases. The CDR3 is made up of 14 amino acids. The V and J ends lost 5 bases and 5 bases, in that order; junction bases with no gene match: 2. CDR1 SGHNT and CDR2 YENEEA come from the germline V gene. CDR3 coding DNA: TGTGCCAGCAGCCCGGGACTAGCGGGGGACGAGCAGTACTTC. This gives the protein CASSPGLAGDEQYF.

This clone occurred once. V gene TRBV5-4 combines with J gene TRBJ2-1; 10 positions agree with TRBD2. This CDR3 comprises 15 residues. The germline CDR1 and CDR2 sequences are SGHNT and YYREEE (reference sequence). The V and J ends lost 7 bases and 8 bases, in that order; junction bases with no gene match: 12. CDR3 protein: CASARASGSRDEQFF. The DNA of the CDR3 is TGTGCCAGCGCTCGGGCTAGCGGGAGTAGGGATGAGCAGTTCTTC.

CDR3 region: CASRPGLANEQFF. The DNA of the CDR3 is TGTGCCAGCAGACCCGGACTAGCCAATGAGCAGTTCTTC. This rearrangement joins TRBV6-1 to TRBJ2-1; 8 bases fit TRBD2. The CDR3 spans 13 residues. V lost 6 bases, J lost 6 bases, and 4 bases stayed unmatched. Germline-derived CDR1 and CDR2 are MNHNS and SASEGT.

This chain links TRBV7-3 with TRBJ2-2, with 12 positions matching TRBD2. Germline CDR1 SGHTA, CDR2 FQGTGA. This CDR3 has 16 residues. The junction had 7 bases not matched to a gene; V was cut back by 5 bases and J by 6 bases. CDR3 DNA: TGTGCCAGCAGCCGAGAGACTAGCGGGAGTCCCGGGGAGCTGTTTTTT. This translates into CASSRETSGSPGELFF.

This sequence joins TRBV27 and TRBJ1-2; TRBD1 matches 10 bases. The trim removed 6 bases at V and 3 bases at J, leaving 4 bases unmatched. There are 14 residues in the CDR3. The germline V gene has CDR1 MNHEY and CDR2 SMNVEV (reference sequence). CDR3 in DNA: TGTGCCAGCAGATCCGGGACAGGGGACTATGGCTACACCTTC. It specifies CASRSGTGDYGYTF.

This clone was observed a handful of times. V usage is TRBV7-8 and J usage is TRBJ1-1; 9 bases are shared with TRBD1. This CDR3 comprises 14 residues. The germline CDR1 and CDR2 sequences are SGHVS and FQNEAQ. J gave up 6 bases and V 5 bases, and 7 bases lay outside the gene matches. CDR3 DNA sequence: TGTGCCAGCAGCCCAACAGGGGGCATCTCTGAAGCTTTCTTT. Translating it yields CASSPTGGISEAFF.

The chain recombines TRBV6-6 with TRBJ2-5; tentatively, D is TRBD1 (5 bases). Germline V gives CDR1 MNHNY, CDR2 SVGAGI (reference sequence). The length of the CDR3 is 16 residues. Deletions cut 0 bases from V and 4 bases from J, with 15 bases between. For the CDR3, the DNA is TGTGCCAGCAGTTACTCGCCGGCAGGGAAGGGAGAGACCCAGTACTTC. Its protein is CASSYSPAGKGETQYF.

The genes are TRBV5-6 and TRBJ2-3; 9 bases are shared with TRBD2. V was clipped by 4 bases and J by 4 bases; unmatched bases: 4. Germline V CDR1 and CDR2: SGHDT, YYEEEE. The CDR3 consists of 14 residues. CDR3 protein: CASSRTSVADTQYF. The CDR3 bases are TGTGCCAGCAGCCGGACTAGCGTCGCAGATACGCAGTATTTT.

V gene TRBV5-1 combines with J gene TRBJ2-3; no definite D call. Trimming stripped 4 bases from V and 2 bases from J, with 17 bases between. The germline V gene has CDR1 SGHRS and CDR2 YFSETQ. This CDR3 region has 16 residues. The CDR3 loop reads CASSLLTGLPTDTQYF. CDR3 DNA sequence: TGCGCCAGCAGCCTCCTCACTGGGCTCCCCACAGATACGCAGTATTTT.

Details on this clone: Without the conserved terminal phenylalanine or tryptophan, this CDR3 likely stems from a read error. V usage is TRBV29-1 and J usage is TRBJ1-1, with D uncertain. Trimming removed 6 bases at V and 4 bases at J, with 15 bases between. The CDR3 is 13 residues long. Germline-derived CDR1 and CDR2 are SQVTM and ANQGSEA. CDR3 sequence: CSVQLMVGTEAFL. CDR3 nucleotide sequence: TGCAGCGTCCAGCTGATGGTGGGCACTGAAGCTTTCTTG.

In regard to this clone: The junction does not match germline at one end; this may be a read error. The CDR3 loop reads CASSSDHRGTQYF. The CDR3 DNA is TGTGCTAGCAGCTCAGATCACCGGGGGACCCAGTACTTC. This chain connects TRBV7-7 to TRBJ2-5; D perhaps matches TRBD2 (5 bases). This CDR3 has 13 residues. Germline V gene sequence: CDR1 SSHAT, CDR2 FNYEAQ (reference sequence).